This T cell receptor (beta chain) appears in the sequencing data of a study of shared clonotypes between healthy human individuals. Overall study results and limits: Only blood underwent sampling, and tissue repertoires likely differ.

CDR3 size: 14 residues. V was trimmed by 1 base and J by 7 bases, leaving 15 bases between them. From germline, CDR1 is SGDLS and CDR2 YYNGEE. Of note for this clone: The antigen remains unidentified.

Assay used: immunoSEQ multiplex PCR; TCRdb lists only in-frame clones, some missing. The table lists 2 million to 2.5 million clones, 93% of them singletons. The chain joins TRBV9 to TRBJ2-7; no firm D call. The receptor's source is a young man in good health. Some clones in this sample may be carry-over from other donors' samples. The sequencing input was naive CD4+ T cells from PBMCs. Subset given: CD45RA+ positively selected. CDR3 in DNA: TGTGCCAGCAGCGTACACAACGGCCTCGGGGAGCAGTACTTC. Translated, it gives CASSVHNGLGEQYF. Based on the CDR3 plus reference TRBV9 and TRBJ2-7, the full variable domain is DSGVTQTPKHLITATGQRVTLRCSPRSGDLSVYWYQQSLDQGLQFLIQYYNGEERAKGNILERFSAQQFPDLHSELNLSSLELGDSALYFCASSVHNGLGEQYFGPGTRLTVT.